This T cell receptor beta chain was identified in a study of blood T cells in healthy people across ages. A second about 7 to 11 cycle PCR used barcoded and J-beta primers. A single record per CDR3 protein comes from TCRdb applying MiXCR to the 5' RACE reads. Of about 900,000 distinct CDR3 sequences in the sample, around 48% were seen once. The V gene lost 3 bases and the J gene lost 2 bases, with 7 bases spanning the gap. Germline V CDR1 and CDR2: SGHTA, FQGNSA. There are 14 residues in the CDR3. The sample holds many counts of this clonotype. The sequencing sample was made of blood. J is TRBJ1-4 and V is TRBV7-2; D may be TRBD1 (6 bases). The clonotype originates from a man between 25 and 39 years old in good health. In DNA form, the CDR3 reads TGTGCCAGCAGCTTGGGGGCCACTAATGAAAAACTGTTTTTT. Protein product: CASSLGATNEKLFF. The variable domain in full, with the rest retrieved from reference TRBV7-2 and TRBJ1-4, is GAGVSQSPSNKVTEKGKDVELRCDPISGHTALYWYRQSLGQGLEFLIYFQGNSAPDKSGLPSDRFSAERTGGSVSTLTIQRTQQEDSAVYLCASSLGATNEKLFFGSGTQLSVL.